This is a list of T cell receptor beta chains from one sample in a study of cytomegalovirus exposure and HLA in healthy donors. Assay used: immunoSEQ multiplex PCR; TCRdb lists only in-frame clones, some missing. The sample lists approximately 270,000 clones, 80% seen once, with roughly 0.31% in the top ten. Sample: PBMCs. Source of these receptors: a girl aged 2 to 9 in good health and CMV-seronegative. Both conserved end residues are part of each CDR3. Fields, in order: D gene, J gene, V gene, clone size, CDR3 protein, CDR3 DNA. D genes are given only for firm matches. Clone size appears in some rows only: once, few, many, or a class for an expanded clone.

TRBD2 | TRBJ2-5 | TRBV7-2 | few | CASSSSGGAQETQYF | TGTGCCAGCAGCTCTAGCGGGGGGGCCCAAGAGACCCAGTACTTC
TRBD2 | TRBJ2-1 | TRBV29-1 | . | CSAESGLAWDNEQFF | TGCAGCGCCGAGAGTGGACTAGCGTGGGACAATGAGCAGTTCTTC
TRBD2 | TRBJ2-1 | TRBV7-2 | . | CASSYPGEREYNEQFF | TGTGCCAGCAGCTATCCGGGTGAGCGGGAGTACAATGAGCAGTTCTTC
TRBD1 | TRBJ1-2 | TRBV14 | . | CASSQDPVGRQGGGYTF | TGTGCCAGCAGCCAAGATCCCGTGGGGAGACAGGGAGGCGGCTACACCTTC
TRBD1 | TRBJ1-3 | TRBV9 | . | CASSGNRDRGLTSGNTIYF | TGTGCCAGCAGCGGAAACCGGGACAGGGGGCTTACCTCTGGAAACACCATATATTTT
. | TRBJ2-7 | TRBV27 | . | CASSSRTGTNYEQYF | TGTGCCAGCAGTTCCCGCACCGGGACAAATTACGAGCAGTACTTC
. | TRBJ2-1 | TRBV20-1 | once | CSAQGYNEQFF | TGCAGTGCTCAGGGGTACAATGAGCAGTTCTTC
. | TRBJ2-5 | TRBV25-1 | . | CASSEGDWSQETQYF | TGTGCCAGCAGTGAAGGGGACTGGAGCCAAGAGACCCAGTACTTC
TRBD2 | TRBJ2-7 | TRBV9 | . | CASSHSKTSGTYEQYF | TGTGCCAGCAGCCACTCTAAGACTAGCGGGACCTACGAGCAGTACTTC
TRBD2 | TRBJ2-1 | TRBV18 | few | CASQGTSGYNEQFF | TGTGCCAGCCAGGGGACTAGCGGATACAATGAGCAGTTCTTC
TRBD2 | TRBJ2-1 | TRBV30 | . | CAWKAGVGNEQFF | TGTGCCTGGAAGGCGGGAGTCGGCAATGAGCAGTTCTTC
TRBD1 | TRBJ1-2 | TRBV28 | . | CASSLGGTGGDYGYTF | TGTGCCAGCAGTTTGGGGGGGACAGGGGGGGACTATGGCTACACCTTC
. | TRBJ1-1 | TRBV11-2 | once | CASSPGFNMNTEAFF | TGTGCCAGCAGCCCGGGATTTAACATGAACACTGAAGCTTTCTTT
. | TRBJ2-3 | TRBV4-1 | . | CASSQEVPGGTDTQYF | TGCGCCAGCAGCCAAGAGGTTCCGGGGGGCACAGATACGCAGTATTTT
. | TRBJ2-7 | TRBV4-1 | . | CASSQSQLGEQYF | TGCGCCAGCAGCCAATCCCAACTCGGCGAGCAGTACTTC
. | TRBJ2-3 | TRBV19 | . | CASSTYFTDTQYF | TGTGCCAGTAGTACGTACTTCACAGATACGCAGTATTTT
. | TRBJ2-4 | TRBV28 | once | CASSTPRDTYF | TGTGCCAGCAGTACGCCCAGGGATACGTACTTC
. | TRBJ2-5 | TRBV11-3 | . | CASSLPTGIKETQYF | TGTGCCAGCAGCTTACCCACAGGGATCAAGGAGACCCAGTACTTC
. | TRBJ1-4 | TRBV9 | . | CASSPRFQTATNEKLFF | TGTGCCAGCAGCCCTCGATTCCAGACTGCAACTAATGAAAAACTGTTTTTT
. | TRBJ1-6 | TRBV6-1 | . | CASSEAPGFGGSPLHF | TGTGCCAGCAGTGAAGCGCCCGGGTTTGGGGGCTCACCCCTCCACTTT
TRBD2 | TRBJ2-1 | TRBV27 | . | CASSLGTSGTREQFF | TGTGCCAGCAGTTTGGGGACTAGCGGCACACGGGAGCAGTTCTTC
. | TRBJ1-1 | TRBV5-8 | . | CASSLVQATEAFF | TGTGCCAGCAGCTTGGTTCAGGCCACTGAAGCTTTCTTT
. | TRBJ1-1 | TRBV19 | . | CASSIEGGRNTEAFF | TGTGCCAGTAGTATAGAGGGGGGAAGGAACACTGAAGCTTTCTTT
TRBD1 | TRBJ1-1 | TRBV5-8 | . | CASSRTLDRKNRACTEAFF | TGTGCCAGCAGCCGGACCCTGGACAGGAAAAACCGCGCCTGTACTGAAGCTTTCTTT
. | TRBJ1-4 | TRBV4-1 | . | CASSPTVATNEKLFF | TGCGCCAGCAGCCCCACAGTTGCAACTAATGAAAAACTGTTTTTT
TRBD1 | TRBJ1-4 | TRBV15 | . | CATSRDYRPGQGIRGGLFF | TGTGCCACCAGCAGAGATTATCGGCCCGGACAGGGGATCAGGGGAGGCCTGTTTTTT
. | TRBJ1-1 | TRBV18 | . | CASSPRFGEDTEAFF | TGTGCCAGCTCACCTCGATTCGGGGAGGACACTGAAGCTTTCTTT
. | TRBJ1-5 | TRBV2 | few | CASRQTDLGNQPQHF | TGTGCCAGCAGACAGACAGACCTTGGCAATCAGCCCCAGCATTTT
TRBD2 | TRBJ2-7 | TRBV7-8 | once | CASSSLAGSNEQYF | TGTGCCAGCAGCTCTCTAGCGGGGAGCAACGAGCAGTACTTC
. | TRBJ1-1 | TRBV19 | once | CASSLIGDTEAFF | TGTGCCAGTAGTCTCATCGGGGACACTGAAGCTTTCTTT
. | TRBJ1-1 | TRBV13 | . | CASSLTGRGAFF | TGTGCCAGCAGCTTAACGGGGAGGGGAGCTTTCTTT
TRBD2 | TRBJ2-1 | TRBV2 | . | CASSRLAVYNEQFF | TGTGCCAGCAGCCGTCTAGCGGTTTACAATGAGCAGTTCTTC
. | TRBJ2-7 | TRBV6-1 | . | CASTVGPYEQYF | TGTGCCAGCACTGTCGGTCCCTACGAGCAGTACTTC
TRBD1 | TRBJ2-7 | TRBV6-5 | . | CASSYSRDSYEQYF | TGTGCCAGCAGTTACTCGAGGGACAGCTACGAGCAGTACTTC
TRBD1 | TRBJ2-1 | TRBV6-4 | . | CASSDGWKGDRGRQGPDNEQFF | TGTGCCAGCAGTGACGGTTGGAAAGGGGACAGGGGCCGCCAGGGTCCCGACAATGAGCAGTTCTTC
. | TRBJ2-1 | TRBV14 | . | CASSQRRGNEQFF | TGTGCCAGCAGCCAACGGCGCGGTAATGAGCAGTTCTTC
. | TRBJ2-7 | TRBV5-5 | . | CASSFQTGLGYEQYF | TGTGCCAGCAGCTTTCAAACAGGGTTGGGCTACGAGCAGTACTTC
. | TRBJ2-3 | TRBV28 | . | CASTAGSTDTQYF | TGTGCCAGCACGGCGGGTAGCACAGATACGCAGTATTTT
. | TRBJ2-2 | TRBV7-9 | . | CASSLVSVGGRTGELFF | TGTGCCAGCAGCTTGGTATCGGTGGGGGGGCGAACCGGGGAGCTGTTTTTT
TRBD2 | TRBJ2-2 | TRBV28 | . | CASSGLAGGPVGELFF | TGTGCCAGCAGTGGACTAGCGGGGGGGCCGGTCGGGGAGCTGTTTTTT
TRBD2 | TRBJ2-7 | TRBV5-6 | . | CASSFRLAGVGEQYF | TGTGCCAGCAGCTTTCGTCTAGCGGGAGTCGGTGAGCAGTACTTC
. | TRBJ1-2 | TRBV2 | . | CASSERRDGANYGYTF | TGTGCCAGCAGCGAGAGGAGAGACGGAGCTAACTATGGCTACACCTTC
TRBD1 | TRBJ2-7 | TRBV6-6 | once | CASSYSTGPYEQYF | TGTGCCAGCAGTTACTCGACAGGGCCGTACGAGCAGTACTTC
TRBD2 | TRBJ2-3 | TRBV7-3 | . | CASSNGDYTDTQYF | TGTGCCAGCAGCAATGGGGACTATACAGATACGCAGTATTTT
TRBD2 | TRBJ2-1 | TRBV11-2 | . | CASSLVSGRSSYNEQFF | TGTGCCAGCAGCTTAGTTAGCGGGAGGAGCTCCTACAATGAGCAGTTCTTC
. | TRBJ1-5 | TRBV5-4 | . | CASSLGPEDISSQPQHF | TGTGCCAGCAGCTTGGGCCCCGAAGACATTTCCAGTCAGCCCCAGCATTTT
TRBD1 | TRBJ2-5 | TRBV5-5 | . | CASSSGQGWETQYF | TGTGCCAGCAGTTCTGGACAGGGATGGGAGACCCAGTACTTC
TRBD2 | TRBJ2-5 | TRBV4-1 | . | CASGYLRGTSGSFLQETQYF | TGCGCAAGCGGGTACCTGCGGGGGACTAGCGGGAGCTTCCTGCAAGAGACCCAGTACTTC
. | TRBJ2-5 | TRBV29-1 | once | CSVDRDNEETQYF | TGCAGCGTTGATAGAGACAACGAAGAGACCCAGTACTTC
. | TRBJ2-7 | TRBV7-8 | . | CASSTYPGGESRYEQYF | TGTGCCAGCAGCACTTACCCCGGAGGGGAATCGCGCTACGAGCAGTACTTC
. | TRBJ1-6 | TRBV7-8 | . | CASRWTEINSPLHF | TGTGCCAGCAGGTGGACAGAAATTAATTCACCCCTCCACTTT
TRBD2 | TRBJ2-1 | TRBV5-1 | . | CASSPPSAGALGVQFF | TGCGCCAGCAGCCCCCCATCAGCGGGGGCCCTCGGAGTGCAGTTCTTC
. | TRBJ1-2 | TRBV21-1 | . | CASSKGQKNGYTF | TGTGCCAGCAGTAAAGGCCAGAAAAATGGCTACACCTTC
. | TRBJ2-6 | TRBV23-1 | . | CASSPPGRVSSGANVLTF | TGCGCCAGCAGTCCCCCGGGCAGGGTCAGCTCTGGGGCCAACGTCCTGACTTTC
. | TRBJ1-6 | TRBV5-8 | . | CASSLGTGLLHF | TGTGCCAGCAGCTTGGGAACAGGGCTCCTCCACTTT
. | TRBJ2-1 | TRBV7-9 | . | CASRPLESEQFF | TGTGCCAGCAGGCCACTAGAGAGTGAGCAGTTCTTC
TRBD1 | TRBJ2-2 | TRBV27 | . | CASSNDRGEGTGELFF | TGTGCCAGCAGTAATGACAGGGGCGAGGGTACCGGGGAGCTGTTTTTT